The 4 T cell receptor beta chains below were found in one sample sequenced in a study of tumor-infiltrating lymphocytes in localized non-small cell lung cancer. Profiling relied on immunoSEQ multiplex PCR, and the TCRdb table lists in-frame clones only, not all of them. The profile shows fewer than 15,000 clones, roughly 74% of them singletons. Sequencing used uninvolved lung tissue not adjacent to the tumor. These receptors originate from a human donor with non-small cell lung cancer.

The chain uses TRBV28 and TRBJ2-7, with TRBD1 matching 9 bases. This CDR3 is built from 14 residues. Trimming removed 6 bases from V and 0 bases from J; junction bases left unmatched: 3. Germline assignment: CDR1 MDHEN and CDR2 SYDVKM. DNA for the CDR3: TGTGCCAGCAGGAGACAGGGGGACTCCTACGAGCAGTACTTC. Amino acid sequence: CASRRQGDSYEQYF. The variable domain in full, completed from reference TRBV28 and TRBJ2-7, reads DVKVTQSSRYLVKRTGEKVFLECVQDMDHENMFWYRQDPGLGLRLIYFSYDVKMKEKGDIPEGYSVSREKKERFSLILESASTNQTSMYLCASRRQGDSYEQYFGPGTRLTVT.

The chain has TRBV5-1 and TRBJ2-1; D is perhaps TRBD2 (6 bases). The V and J ends lost 4 bases and 7 bases respectively, with 15 bases between them. This CDR3 has 14 residues. Germline lookup yields CDR1 SGHRS and CDR2 YFSETQ. The CDR3: CASSLFRGSNEQFF. CDR3 in DNA: TGCGCCAGCAGCCTATTCCGGGGGTCTAATGAGCAGTTCTTC.

The J gene is TRBJ1-1, the V gene TRBV7-2, with D maybe TRBD1 (6 bases). The CDR3 extends over 14 amino acids. V was shortened by 0 bases and J by 1 base, with 6 bases between the two germline ends. In germline, CDR1 is SGHTA, CDR2 FQGNSA. CDR3 in amino acids: CASSLAQGNTEAFF. Here the CDR3 DNA reads TGTGCCAGCAGCTTAGCACAGGGGAACACTGAAGCTTTCTTT.

J is TRBJ2-4 and V is TRBV29-1; D may be TRBD1 (5 bases). The CDR3 is 12 residues long. Germline CDR1 reads SQVTM; CDR2 reads ANQGSEA. V lost 3 bases and J 5 bases, leaving 8 bases between the germline ends. The CDR3: CSVDTGQNIQYF. CDR3 DNA: TGCAGCGTTGACACAGGCCAAAACATTCAGTACTTC.